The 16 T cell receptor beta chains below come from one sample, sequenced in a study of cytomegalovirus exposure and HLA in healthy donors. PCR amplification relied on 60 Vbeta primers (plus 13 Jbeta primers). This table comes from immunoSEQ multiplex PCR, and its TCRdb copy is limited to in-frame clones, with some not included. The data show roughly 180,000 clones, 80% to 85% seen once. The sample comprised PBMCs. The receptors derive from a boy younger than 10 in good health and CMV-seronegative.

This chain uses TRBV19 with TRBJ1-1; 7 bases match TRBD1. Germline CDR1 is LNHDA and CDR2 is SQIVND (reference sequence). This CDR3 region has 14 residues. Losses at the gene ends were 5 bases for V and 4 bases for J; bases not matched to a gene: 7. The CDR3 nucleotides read TGTGCCAGTAGTTCGGGACAGCTAGGCACTGAAGCTTTCTTT. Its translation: CASSSGQLGTEAFF.

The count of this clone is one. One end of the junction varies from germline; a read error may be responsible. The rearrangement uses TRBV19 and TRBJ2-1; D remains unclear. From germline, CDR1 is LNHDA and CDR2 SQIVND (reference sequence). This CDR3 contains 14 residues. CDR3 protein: CASSIRFSYNEQFF. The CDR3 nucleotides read TGTGCTAGTAGTATCAGATTTTCCTACAATGAGCAGTTCTTC.

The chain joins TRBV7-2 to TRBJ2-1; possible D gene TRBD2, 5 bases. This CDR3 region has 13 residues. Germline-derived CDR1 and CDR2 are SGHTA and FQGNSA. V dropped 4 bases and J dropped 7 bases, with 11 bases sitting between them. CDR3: CASSSDPGNEQFF. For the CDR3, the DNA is TGTGCCAGCAGCTCGGACCCGGGGAATGAGCAGTTCTTC.

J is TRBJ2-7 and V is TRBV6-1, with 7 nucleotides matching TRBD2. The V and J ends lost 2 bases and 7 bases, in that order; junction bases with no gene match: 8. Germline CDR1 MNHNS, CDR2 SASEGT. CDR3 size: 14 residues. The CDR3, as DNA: TGTGCCAGCAGTGAAAGTGGGAGGGCCGGAGAGCAGTACTTC. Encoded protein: CASSESGRAGEQYF.

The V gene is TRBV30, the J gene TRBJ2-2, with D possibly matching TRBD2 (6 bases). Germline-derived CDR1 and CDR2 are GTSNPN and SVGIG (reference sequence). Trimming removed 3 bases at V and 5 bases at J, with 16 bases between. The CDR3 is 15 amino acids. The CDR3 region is CAWSRYPRGTGELFF. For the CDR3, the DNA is TGTGCCTGGAGCCGCTACCCTCGGGGGACCGGGGAGCTGTTTTTT.

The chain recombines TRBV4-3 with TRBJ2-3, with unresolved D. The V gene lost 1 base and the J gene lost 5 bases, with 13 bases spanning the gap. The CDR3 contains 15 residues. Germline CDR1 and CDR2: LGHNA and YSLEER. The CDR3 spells CASSQGYLLRDTQYF. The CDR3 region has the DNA TGCGCCAGCAGCCAAGGTTACTTGCTTCGAGATACGCAGTATTTT.

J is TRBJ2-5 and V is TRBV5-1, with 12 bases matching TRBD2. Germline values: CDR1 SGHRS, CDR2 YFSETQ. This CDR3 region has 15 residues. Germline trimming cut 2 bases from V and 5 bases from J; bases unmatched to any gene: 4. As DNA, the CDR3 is TGCGCCAGCAGCTTAGGGACTAGCGGGCGGGAGACCCAGTACTTC. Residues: CASSLGTSGRETQYF.

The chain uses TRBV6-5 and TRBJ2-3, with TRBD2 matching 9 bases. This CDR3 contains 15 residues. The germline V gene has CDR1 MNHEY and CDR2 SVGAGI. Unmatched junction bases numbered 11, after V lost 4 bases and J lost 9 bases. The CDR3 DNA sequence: TGTGCCAGCAGTTGGATGCCCTCAAGCGGGGGGACGCAGTATTTT. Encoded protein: CASSWMPSSGGTQYF.

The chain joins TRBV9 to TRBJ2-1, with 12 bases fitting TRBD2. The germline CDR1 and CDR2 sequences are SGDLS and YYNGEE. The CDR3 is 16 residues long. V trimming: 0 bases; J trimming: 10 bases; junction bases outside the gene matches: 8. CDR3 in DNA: TGTGCCAGCAGCGTAGCTCCTAGCGGGGGGGCGGGGGAGCAGTTCTTC. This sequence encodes CASSVAPSGGAGEQFF.

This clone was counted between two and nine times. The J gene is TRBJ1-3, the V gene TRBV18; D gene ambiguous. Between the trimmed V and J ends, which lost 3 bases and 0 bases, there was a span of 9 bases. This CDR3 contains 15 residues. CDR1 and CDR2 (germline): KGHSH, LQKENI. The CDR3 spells CASSPNSGSGNTIYF. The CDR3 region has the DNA TGTGCCAGCTCACCTAACAGTGGCTCTGGAAACACCATATATTTT. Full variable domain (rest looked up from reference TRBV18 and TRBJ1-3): NAGVMQNPRHLVRRRGQEARLRCSPMKGHSHVYWYRQLPEEGLKFMVYLQKENIIDESGMPKERFSAEFPKEGPSILRIQQVVRGDSAAYFCASSPNSGSGNTIYFGEGSWLTVV.

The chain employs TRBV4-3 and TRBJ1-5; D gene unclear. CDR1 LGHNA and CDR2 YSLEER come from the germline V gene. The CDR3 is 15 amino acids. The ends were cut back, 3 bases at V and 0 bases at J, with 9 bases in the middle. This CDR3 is CASSQTWVSNQPQHF. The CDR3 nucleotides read TGCGCCAGCAGCCAGACATGGGTTAGCAATCAGCCCCAGCATTTT.

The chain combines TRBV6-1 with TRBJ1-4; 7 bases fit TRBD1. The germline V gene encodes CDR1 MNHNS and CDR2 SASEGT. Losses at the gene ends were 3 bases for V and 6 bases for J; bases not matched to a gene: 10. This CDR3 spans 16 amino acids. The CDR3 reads CASSEPRRGRDEKLFF. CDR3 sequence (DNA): TGTGCCAGCAGTGAGCCTCGAAGGGGGCGCGATGAAAAACTGTTTTTT.

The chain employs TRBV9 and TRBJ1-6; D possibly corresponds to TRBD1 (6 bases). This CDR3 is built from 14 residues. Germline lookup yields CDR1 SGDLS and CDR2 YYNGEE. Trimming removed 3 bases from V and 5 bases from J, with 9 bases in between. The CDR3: CASSEWTDNSPLHF. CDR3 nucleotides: TGTGCCAGCAGCGAATGGACAGATAATTCACCCCTCCACTTT.

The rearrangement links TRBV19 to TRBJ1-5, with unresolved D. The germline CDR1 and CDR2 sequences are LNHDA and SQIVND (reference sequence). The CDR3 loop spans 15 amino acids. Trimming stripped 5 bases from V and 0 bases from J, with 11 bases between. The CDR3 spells CASSPGRLSNQPQHF. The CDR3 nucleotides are TGTGCCAGTAGTCCCGGGAGGCTTAGCAATCAGCCCCAGCATTTT.

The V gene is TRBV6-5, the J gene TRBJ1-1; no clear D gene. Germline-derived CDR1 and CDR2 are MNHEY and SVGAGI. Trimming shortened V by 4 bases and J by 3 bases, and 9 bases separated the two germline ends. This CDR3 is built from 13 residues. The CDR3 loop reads CASSLPGYTEAFF. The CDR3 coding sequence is TGTGCCAGCAGTTTGCCAGGATACACTGAAGCTTTCTTT.

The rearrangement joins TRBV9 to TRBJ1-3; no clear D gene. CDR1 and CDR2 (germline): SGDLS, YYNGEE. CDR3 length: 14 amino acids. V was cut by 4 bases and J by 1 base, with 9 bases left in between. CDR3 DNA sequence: TGTGCCAGCAGCCGTGAGAGGTCTGGAAACACCATATATTTT. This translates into CASSRERSGNTIYF.